The text below deals with one TCR beta chain. Source study methods: Amplifying reference gene primers gave estimates of nucleated cell counts. The data were produced by immunoSEQ multiplex PCR, yet TCRdb's version contains in-frame clones alone and is incomplete. D and trimming come from the DNA, and the V and J calls and clone size come from that table. Of some 100,000 clones listed, 75% to 90% were seen once; the top ten hold about 18%. This specimen comes from a study of blood T cell repertoires in COVID-19. Study-level background: Researchers got acute and convalescent COVID-19 samples from the United States, Italy and Spain. In each case, the material was cDNA or gDNA derived from T cells, B-cell-depleted T cells, or PBMCs.

The TCR originated in a woman aged 55-70 years with acute or convalescent COVID-19. The sample taken for sequencing was peripheral blood.

CDR3 region: CASRNTGQGAFGYTF. The CDR3 DNA reads TGCGCCAGCAGGAATACGGGACAGGGGGCATTTGGCTACACCTTC. This sequence joins TRBV10-2 and TRBJ1-2; 12 bases are a match to TRBD1. The junction had 9 bases not matched to a gene; V was cut back by 6 bases and J by 7 bases. The length of the CDR3 is 15 residues. Germline V lookup: CDR1 WSHSY, CDR2 SAAADI.